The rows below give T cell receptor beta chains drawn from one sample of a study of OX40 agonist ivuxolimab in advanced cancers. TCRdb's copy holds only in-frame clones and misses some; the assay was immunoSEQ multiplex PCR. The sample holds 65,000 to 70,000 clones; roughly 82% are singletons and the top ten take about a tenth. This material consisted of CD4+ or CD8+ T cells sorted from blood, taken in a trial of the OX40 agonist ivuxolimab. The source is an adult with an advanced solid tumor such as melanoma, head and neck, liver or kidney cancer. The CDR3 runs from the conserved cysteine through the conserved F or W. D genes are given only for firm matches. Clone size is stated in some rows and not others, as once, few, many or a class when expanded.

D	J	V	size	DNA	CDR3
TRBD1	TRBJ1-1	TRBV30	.	TGTGCCTGGAGTGGCTCAGGGGGGAAAATGTACATGAACACTGAAGCTTTCTTT	CAWSGSGGKMYMNTEAFF
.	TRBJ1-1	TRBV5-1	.	TGCGCCAGCAGCTTGACGGACAGCCTGAACACTGAAGCTTTCTTT	CASSLTDSLNTEAFF
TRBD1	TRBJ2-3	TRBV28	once	TGTGCCAGCAGTCTTCGACAATACCGGGACAGGGGTACAGATACGCAGTATTTT	CASSLRQYRDRGTDTQYF
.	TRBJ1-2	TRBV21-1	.	TGTGCCAGCAGCGAGGGCGGACAGGGCGACTATGGCTACACCTTC	CASSEGGQGDYGYTF
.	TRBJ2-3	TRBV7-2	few	TGTGCCAGCAGCTTAGACGCCAGGGCCACAGATACGCAGTATTTT	CASSLDARATDTQYF
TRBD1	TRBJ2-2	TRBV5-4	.	TGTGCCAGCAGCTCTGACAGGGCCGGCACCGGGGAGCTGTTTTTT	CASSSDRAGTGELFF
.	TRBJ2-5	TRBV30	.	TGTGCCTGGAGTACTTACGGGGAGACCCAGTACTTC	CAWSTYGETQYF
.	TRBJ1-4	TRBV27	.	TGTGCCAGCACCCTCGCCCGTGGGGAAAAACTGTTTTTT	CASTLARGEKLFF
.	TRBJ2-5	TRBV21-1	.	TGTGCCAGCAGCAAAGCAGGGGAAGAGACCCAGTACTTC	CASSKAGEETQYF
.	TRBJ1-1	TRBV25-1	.	TGTGCCACCAGGACCGAAATGAACACTGAAGCTTTCTTT	CATRTEMNTEAFF
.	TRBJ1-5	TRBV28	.	TGTGCCAGCAGTCACCGTTGGGGCAAAGATAATCAGCCCCAGCATTTT	CASSHRWGKDNQPQHF
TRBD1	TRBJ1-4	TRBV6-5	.	TGTGCCAGCAGCCCACCCCGGGACAGAGGGGAAAAACTGTTTTTT	CASSPPRDRGEKLFF
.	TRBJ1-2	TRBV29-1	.	TGCAGCGGGACAGAATCCAATACGGGTGGCTACACCTTC	CSGTESNTGGYTF
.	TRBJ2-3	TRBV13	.	TGCGCCAGCAGCCTCACGTGGACAGATACGCAGTATTTT	CASSLTWTDTQYF
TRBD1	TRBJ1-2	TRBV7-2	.	TGTGCCAGCAGCCCCGGGACAGAGTCATATGGCTACACCTTC	CASSPGTESYGYTF
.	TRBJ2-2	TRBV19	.	TGTGCCAGTAGCATAGGACAGTCCTACCCCGCGAACACCGGGGAGCTGTTTTTT	CASSIGQSYPANTGELFF
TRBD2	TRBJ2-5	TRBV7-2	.	TGTGCCAGCAGCCCGACTTCACCGGGACTAGCGGGAGCTGAGACCCAGTACTTC	CASSPTSPGLAGAETQYF
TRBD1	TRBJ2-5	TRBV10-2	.	TGCGCCAGCAGTGCGCGGACAGGGGGCCGGGGAGAGACCCAGTACTTC	CASSARTGGRGETQYF
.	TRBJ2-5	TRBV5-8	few	TGTGCCAGCACCAAGCCGCCGGGGCTAGCAGCCCAAGAGACCCAGTACTTC	CASTKPPGLAAQETQYF
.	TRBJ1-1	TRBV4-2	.	TGTGCCAGCAGCGCCCCGACATTGAACACTGAAGCTTTCTTT	CASSAPTLNTEAFF
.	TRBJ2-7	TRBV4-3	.	TGCGCCAGCAGCCAAGTTAACGCAGGGCTGGTGTACGAGCAGTACTTC	CASSQVNAGLVYEQYF
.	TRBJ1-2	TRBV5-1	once	TGCGCCAGCAGCACTGGGATTTCGGACTATGGCTACACCTTC	CASSTGISDYGYTF
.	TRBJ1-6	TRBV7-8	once	TGTGCCAGCAGCGCGGTAGAGGGCTCCTATAATTCACCCCTCCACTTT	CASSAVEGSYNSPLHF
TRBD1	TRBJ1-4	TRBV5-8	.	TGTGCCAGCAGCTTAAGGGGGCTCGGTGAAAAACTGTTTTTT	CASSLRGLGEKLFF
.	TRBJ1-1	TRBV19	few	TGTGCCAGTAGTATAGTTGTAGGGAGGGGGATGAACACTGAAGCTTTCTTT	CASSIVVGRGMNTEAFF
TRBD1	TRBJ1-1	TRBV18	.	TGTGCCAGCTCACGGGGACAGGGGATCGCTGAAGCTTTCTTT	CASSRGQGIAEAFF
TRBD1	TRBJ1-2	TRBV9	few	TGTGCCAGCAGCGTAGTCGACAGGGGGACTAACTATGGCTACACCTTC	CASSVVDRGTNYGYTF
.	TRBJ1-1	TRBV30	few	TGTGCCTGGAGTGCCCCGAACACTGAAGCTTTCTTT	CAWSAPNTEAFF
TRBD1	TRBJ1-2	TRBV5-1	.	TGCGCCAGCAGCGATTCGACAGGGAAGGGTGTTGGCTACGCCTTC	CASSDSTGKGVGYAF
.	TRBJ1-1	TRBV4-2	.	TGTGCCAGCAGCCAGCTCGGGGCGAGCACTGAAGCTTTCTTT	CASSQLGASTEAFF
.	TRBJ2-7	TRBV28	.	TGTGCCAGCAGTCTTGGGGGGCCCTACGAGCAGTACTTC	CASSLGGPYEQYF
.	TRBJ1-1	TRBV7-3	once	TGTGCCAGCAGCTTAAGTGGAGTTAACACTGAAGCTTTCTTT	CASSLSGVNTEAFF
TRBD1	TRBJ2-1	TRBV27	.	TGTGCCAGCGGCCTGGACAGGGAGGCGTTCAATGAGCAGTTCTTC	CASGLDREAFNEQFF
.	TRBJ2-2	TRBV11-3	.	TGTGCCAGCAGCTTAAGTCAGGGTCTATACACCGGGGAGCTGTTTTTT	CASSLSQGLYTGELFF
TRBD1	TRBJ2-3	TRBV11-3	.	TGTGCCAGCAGCTCCGGACAGGGTCGGGGAGATACGCAGTATTTT	CASSSGQGRGDTQYF
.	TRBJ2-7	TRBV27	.	TGTGCCAGCAGTTTAGGGAAGGGGTCCCCGATCCCATCCTACGAGCAGTACTTC	CASSLGKGSPIPSYEQYF
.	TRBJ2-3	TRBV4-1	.	TGCGCCAGCAGCCAAGGACTAGAATTGGGGGATACGCAGTATTTT	CASSQGLELGDTQYF
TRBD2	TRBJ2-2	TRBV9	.	TGTGCCAGCAGCGTAGGCGGGGGGACTTACACCGGGGAGCTGTTTTTT	CASSVGGGTYTGELFF
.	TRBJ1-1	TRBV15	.	TGTGCCACCAGCAGAGAAGGAAGGGCAAACGACCCTGAAGCTTTCTTT	CATSREGRANDPEAFF
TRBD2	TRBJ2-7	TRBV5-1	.	TGCGCCAGCAGCCGGGACTACCTAAGTTCCTACGAGCAGTACTTC	CASSRDYLSSYEQYF
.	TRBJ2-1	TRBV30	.	TGTGCCTGGAGTGGCGTCGGTGAGCAGTTCTTC	CAWSGVGEQFF
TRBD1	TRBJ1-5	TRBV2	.	TGTGCCAGCAGTCCACAGGGGGCAGGGGATCAGCCCCAGCATTTT	CASSPQGAGDQPQHF